These T cell receptor beta chains were read from a single sample in a study of blood T cell repertoires in COVID-19. Profiling relied on immunoSEQ multiplex PCR, and the TCRdb table lists in-frame clones only, not all of them. The sample records some 120,000 clones, roughly three quarters being singletons. Sequenced material: peripheral blood. Every receptor here comes from a human donor in a cohort sampled during active COVID-19. Each CDR3 is given with its conserved first and last residue. The D gene is left open where the match is weak. The size field is filled for only some rows; it gives once, few, many or a size class.

.	TRBV2	TRBD2	TRBJ2-7	CASRKGREGGEQYF	TGTGCCAGCAGGAAAGGGCGGGAGGGGGGCGAGCAGTACTTC
.	TRBV5-4	.	TRBJ1-4	CASSLDRAFEKLFF	TGTGCCAGCAGCTTGGACAGGGCGTTTGAAAAACTGTTTTTT
few	TRBV5-1	.	TRBJ2-7	CASSHVQGTHEQYF	TGCGCCAGCAGCCACGTACAGGGTACGCACGAGCAGTACTTC
.	TRBV7-8	.	TRBJ1-2	CASSSPGSTYGYTF	TGTGCCAGCAGCTCTCCGGGAAGCACCTATGGCTACACCTTC
.	TRBV19	.	TRBJ1-1	CASALPTEAFF	TGTGCCAGTGCTCTACCCACTGAAGCTTTCTTT
.	TRBV5-4	TRBD1	TRBJ2-7	CASSLPGQGGREQYF	TGTGCCAGCAGCTTACCGGGACAGGGGGGCCGGGAGCAGTACTTC
few	TRBV24-1	TRBD2	TRBJ2-1	CATSEPTSGRANEQFF	TGTGCCACCAGTGAGCCCACTAGCGGGAGGGCGAATGAGCAGTTCTTC
.	TRBV27	TRBD1	TRBJ2-5	CASSPGDRGQETQYF	TGTGCCAGCAGTCCCGGGGACAGGGGGCAGGAGACCCAGTACTTC
few	TRBV12-3/TRBV12-4	.	TRBJ1-1	CASSLVGRGAFF	TGTGCCAGCAGTTTAGTGGGCAGGGGAGCTTTCTTT
.	TRBV7-6	TRBD1	TRBJ2-7	CASSLGTGGSYEQYF	TGTGCCAGCAGCTTAGGGACAGGGGGCTCCTACGAGCAGTACTTC
many	TRBV14	.	TRBJ1-6	CASSQAAYNSPLHF	TGTGCCAGCAGCCAAGCGGCCTATAATTCACCCCTCCACTTT
.	TRBV4-1	.	TRBJ1-1	CASSQRTDMNTEAFF	TGCGCCAGCAGCCAAAGGACAGACATGAACACTGAAGCTTTCTTT
.	TRBV4-1	.	TRBJ1-1	CASSLGGSGTEAFF	TGCGCCAGCAGCCTAGGGGGTTCCGGTACTGAAGCTTTCTTT
.	TRBV6-6	.	TRBJ1-2	CASSYLTGGSVDGYTF	TGTGCCAGCAGTTACTTAACTGGGGGGTCGGTGGATGGCTACACCTTC
few	TRBV28	.	TRBJ2-7	CASSLGGTSYEQYF	TGTGCCAGCAGCCTAGGGGGAACCTCCTACGAGCAGTACTTC
.	TRBV5-5	.	TRBJ1-5	CASSLGLFNQPQHF	TGTGCCAGCAGCCTAGGACTGTTCAATCAGCCCCAGCATTTT
.	TRBV18	.	TRBJ2-5	CASSPLHGWQETQYF	TGTGCCAGCTCACCACTCCACGGTTGGCAAGAGACCCAGTACTTC
.	TRBV5-1	.	TRBJ2-7	CASSLTPDRPPYEQYF	TGCGCCAGCAGCTTGACCCCGGACAGACCACCCTACGAGCAGTACTTC
.	TRBV5-4	TRBD2	TRBJ2-7	CASSWGGLVDEQYF	TGTGCCAGCAGCTGGGGGGGACTAGTTGATGAGCAGTACTTC
.	TRBV6-5	TRBD2	TRBJ2-1	CASSYSGGGGNEQFF	TGTGCCAGCAGTTACTCGGGCGGGGGGGGTAATGAGCAGTTCTTC
.	TRBV11-2	.	TRBJ1-1	CASSSPLNTEAFF	TGTGCCAGCAGCTCCCCCTTGAACACTGAAGCTTTCTTT
few	TRBV12-1	.	TRBJ2-1	CASSFASGGANEQFF	TGTGCCAGCAGCTTTGCTAGCGGGGGGGCCAATGAGCAGTTCTTC
.	TRBV28	.	TRBJ1-5	CASSFLDRSNQPQHF	TGTGCCAGCAGTTTCCTAGACAGGAGCAATCAGCCCCAGCATTTT
few	TRBV28	TRBD1	TRBJ1-1	CASTFGTGVTEAFF	TGTGCCAGCACTTTCGGGACAGGGGTTACTGAAGCTTTCTTT
.	TRBV29-1	TRBD2	TRBJ2-2	CSVRTSGGPGAGELFF	TGCAGCGTCAGGACTAGCGGGGGCCCCGGGGCCGGGGAGCTGTTTTTT
.	TRBV6-5	TRBD1	TRBJ2-5	CALSGTDLETQYF	TGTGCCTTATCCGGGACAGATCTAGAGACCCAGTACTTC
few	TRBV27	.	TRBJ1-1	CASSLRGSNTEAFF	TGTGCCAGCAGTTTACGGGGTTCGAACACTGAAGCTTTCTTT
.	TRBV4-1	.	TRBJ2-7	CASSQDEQGSTQYF	TGCGCCAGCAGCCAAGATGAGCAGGGTTCGACGCAGTACTTC
.	TRBV5-1	TRBD1	TRBJ2-7	CASSRGGQGFSSSYEQYF	TGCGCCAGCAGCCGAGGGGGACAGGGGTTTTCGAGCTCCTACGAGCAGTACTTC
.	TRBV2	TRBD1	TRBJ1-4	CASTAPDTGGKLFF	TGTGCCAGCACGGCTCCTGATACAGGGGGAAAACTGTTTTTT
.	TRBV21-1	.	TRBJ2-1	CASSKRRVVPNYNEQFF	TGTGCCAGCAGCAAACGAAGAGTGGTGCCGAACTACAATGAGCAGTTCTTC
.	TRBV5-4	.	TRBJ1-4	CASSLSGASEKLFF	TGTGCCAGCAGCTTGTCAGGGGCCAGTGAAAAACTGTTTTTT
.	TRBV5-1	TRBD2	TRBJ2-5	CASSLGLAETQYF	TGCGCCAGCAGCTTGGGACTAGCGGAGACCCAGTACTTC
.	TRBV5-1	TRBD1	TRBJ1-1	CASSSGQVNTEAFF	TGCGCCAGCTCATCCGGACAGGTGAACACTGAAGCTTTCTTT
.	TRBV7-9	.	TRBJ2-4	CASSLARAVNIQYF	TGTGCCAGCAGCTTAGCGAGGGCAGTAAACATTCAGTACTTC
.	TRBV19	TRBD1	TRBJ1-5	CASSPSGGSNQPQHF	TGTGCCAGTAGTCCCTCAGGGGGAAGCAATCAGCCCCAGCATTTT
.	TRBV10-3	TRBD1	TRBJ2-7	CAISGQGGYEQYF	TGTGCCATCAGTGGACAGGGGGGGTACGAGCAGTACTTC
.	TRBV7-6	.	TRBJ2-7	CASSSGSGPYEQYF	TGTGCCAGCAGCTCGGGCAGCGGACCCTACGAGCAGTACTTC
.	TRBV19	.	TRBJ1-2	CASSIGQVNGYTF	TGTGCCAGTAGTATAGGCCAGGTAAATGGCTACACCTTC
.	TRBV27	.	TRBJ2-6	CARPGISPGANVLTF	TGTGCCAGACCCGGGATATCACCTGGGGCCAACGTCCTGACTTTC
.	TRBV7-9	.	TRBJ1-2	CASSLPDPWSGYTF	TGTGCCAGCAGCTTACCTGATCCTTGGAGTGGCTACACCTTC
few	TRBV5-8	.	TRBJ1-2	CASSFPLEGNDYGYTF	TGTGCCAGCAGCTTTCCTCTTGAGGGAAACGACTATGGCTACACCTTC
.	TRBV14	TRBD1	TRBJ1-4	CASSQEGGQANEKLFF	TGTGCCAGCAGCCAAGAGGGGGGACAGGCTAATGAAAAACTGTTTTTT
once	TRBV13	TRBD2	TRBJ2-7	CASSYSGGAYEQYF	TGTGCCAGCAGCTATAGCGGGGGGGCCTACGAGCAGTACTTC
.	TRBV7-9	.	TRBJ2-2	CASSTPLASSTGELFF	TGTGCCAGCAGCACACCCCTAGCGTCCTCCACCGGGGAGCTGTTTTTT